These 5 T cell receptor beta chains were sequenced from one sample in a study of OX40 agonist ivuxolimab in advanced cancers. Library prep was done by the immunoSEQ multiplex PCR assay. TCRdb holds this immuneACCESS table with in-frame rearrangements only. Some clones are missing; in checked studies, unresolved V genes explain under half, and the rest has no known cause. The sample table contains around 70,000 clones; only one count was recorded for 70% to 90% of them. Together, the top ten hold more than 0.75% of the sample. The source was CD4+ or CD8+ T cells sorted from blood, collected in a trial of the OX40 agonist ivuxolimab. All receptors derive from an adult with an advanced solid tumor such as melanoma, head and neck, liver or kidney cancer.

The rearrangement uses TRBV28 and TRBJ2-2; 10 bases agree with TRBD2. This CDR3 contains 15 residues. Germline CDR1 and CDR2: MDHEN and SYDVKM. The J segment lost 1 base and the V segment lost 6 bases, leaving 2 bases of the junction unmatched. Here the CDR3 reads CASRRLAGNTGELFF. The CDR3 nucleotides are TGTGCCAGCAGGAGACTAGCGGGGAACACCGGGGAGCTGTTTTTT.

CDR3 amino acids: CASSQEGVGYTF. The CDR3, as DNA: TGCGCCAGCAGCCAAGAGGGGGTTGGCTACACCTTC. The V call is TRBV4-1, the J call TRBJ1-2; weak D call: TRBD1 (5 bases). Germline V gene lookup returns CDR1 MGHRA and CDR2 YSYEKL. Trimming left V 0 bases short and J 7 bases short, with 6 bases between. This CDR3 spans 12 amino acids.

The chain uses TRBV7-9 and TRBJ2-7; TRBD1 agrees at 7 bases. The CDR3 extends over 13 amino acids. The ends lost 5 bases at V and 3 bases at J; junction bases unmatched: 4. CDR1 is SEHNR and CDR2 is FQNEAQ in the germline V gene (reference sequence). The CDR3 spells CASSPGQYYEQYF. The CDR3 DNA follows: TGTGCCAGCAGCCCGGGACAGTACTACGAGCAGTACTTC.

The chain has TRBV19 and TRBJ1-1; 10 nucleotides agree with TRBD1. Germline CDR1 LNHDA, CDR2 SQIVND (reference sequence). The CDR3 has 14 residues. V dropped 6 bases and J dropped 3; count of bases not matched to a gene: 4. This CDR3 is CASSDRGRYTEAFF. CDR3 nucleotide sequence: TGTGCCAGTAGCGACAGGGGGCGTTACACTGAAGCTTTCTTT.

The chain couples TRBV18 to TRBJ2-1; 16 nucleotides align to TRBD2. The CDR3 sequence is 16 residues long. The V gene's germline CDR1 is KGHSH and CDR2 LQKENI. Trimming cost V 3 bases and J 7 bases; bases outside gene matches: 3. CDR3 coding DNA: TGTGCCAGCTCACCGCCGGGACTAGCGGGAGGGAATGAGCAGTTCTTC. It is translated as CASSPPGLAGGNEQFF. The variable domain in full, with the rest retrieved from reference TRBV18 and TRBJ2-1, is NAGVMQNPRHLVRRRGQEARLRCSPMKGHSHVYWYRQLPEEGLKFMVYLQKENIIDESGMPKERFSAEFPKEGPSILRIQQVVRGDSAAYFCASSPPGLAGGNEQFFGPGTRLTVL.